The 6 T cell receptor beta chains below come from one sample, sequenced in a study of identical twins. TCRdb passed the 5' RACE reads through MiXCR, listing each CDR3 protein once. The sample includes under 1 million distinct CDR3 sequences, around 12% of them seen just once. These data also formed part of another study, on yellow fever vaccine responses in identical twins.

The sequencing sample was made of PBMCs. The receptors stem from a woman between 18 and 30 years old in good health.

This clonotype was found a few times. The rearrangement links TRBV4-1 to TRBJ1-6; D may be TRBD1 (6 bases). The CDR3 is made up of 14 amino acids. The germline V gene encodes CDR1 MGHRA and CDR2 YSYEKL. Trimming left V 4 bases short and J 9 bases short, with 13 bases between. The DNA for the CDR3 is TGCGCCAGCAGCCTCACAGGGATAGTTTCACCCCTCCACTTT. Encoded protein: CASSLTGIVSPLHF.

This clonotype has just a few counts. CDR3 sequence (DNA): TGTGCCAGCAGCTTAGGCGGGTTCGCCACAGATACGCAGTATTTT. It is translated as CASSLGGFATDTQYF. This sequence joins TRBV7-9 and TRBJ2-3, with D possibly TRBD2 on 5 matching bases. The germline gives CDR1 SEHNR, CDR2 FQNEAQ (reference sequence). V was clipped by 1 base and J by 2 bases, with 10 bases between them. This CDR3 is 15 amino acids long.

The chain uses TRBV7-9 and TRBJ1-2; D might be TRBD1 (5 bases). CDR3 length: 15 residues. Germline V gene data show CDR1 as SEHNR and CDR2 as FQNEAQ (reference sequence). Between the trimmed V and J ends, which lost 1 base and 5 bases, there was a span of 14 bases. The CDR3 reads CASSLGGQGKYGYTF. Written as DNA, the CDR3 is TGTGCCAGCAGCTTAGGTGGACAAGGGAAGTATGGCTACACCTTC. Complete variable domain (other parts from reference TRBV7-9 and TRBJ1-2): DTGVSQNPRHKITKRGQNVTFRCDPISEHNRLYWYRQTLGQGPEFLTYFQNEAQLEKSRLLSDRFSAERPKGSFSTLEIQRTEQGDSAMYLCASSLGGQGKYGYTFGSGTRLTVV.

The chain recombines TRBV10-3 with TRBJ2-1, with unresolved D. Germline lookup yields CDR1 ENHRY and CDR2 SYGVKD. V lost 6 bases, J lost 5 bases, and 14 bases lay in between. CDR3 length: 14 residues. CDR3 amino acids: CAISRSQKDNEQFF. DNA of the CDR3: TGTGCCATCAGCCGATCCCAAAAAGACAATGAGCAGTTCTTC.

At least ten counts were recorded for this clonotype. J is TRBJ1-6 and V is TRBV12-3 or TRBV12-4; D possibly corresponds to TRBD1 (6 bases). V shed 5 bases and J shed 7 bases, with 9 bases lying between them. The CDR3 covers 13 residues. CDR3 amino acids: CASSTGFNSPLHF. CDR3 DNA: TGTGCCAGCAGTACAGGGTTCAATTCACCCCTCCACTTT.

For the CDR3, the DNA is TGCAGTGCTAGAGTCCCAAACACGGGGGCGCAGTATTTT. Translating gives CSARVPNTGAQYF. The rearrangement uses TRBV20-1 and TRBJ2-3, with D possibly being TRBD2 (6 bases). The CDR3 runs to 13 residues. Germline lookup yields CDR1 DFQATT and CDR2 SNEGSKA (reference sequence). V was shortened by 1 base and J by 10 bases, with 15 bases between the two germline ends.